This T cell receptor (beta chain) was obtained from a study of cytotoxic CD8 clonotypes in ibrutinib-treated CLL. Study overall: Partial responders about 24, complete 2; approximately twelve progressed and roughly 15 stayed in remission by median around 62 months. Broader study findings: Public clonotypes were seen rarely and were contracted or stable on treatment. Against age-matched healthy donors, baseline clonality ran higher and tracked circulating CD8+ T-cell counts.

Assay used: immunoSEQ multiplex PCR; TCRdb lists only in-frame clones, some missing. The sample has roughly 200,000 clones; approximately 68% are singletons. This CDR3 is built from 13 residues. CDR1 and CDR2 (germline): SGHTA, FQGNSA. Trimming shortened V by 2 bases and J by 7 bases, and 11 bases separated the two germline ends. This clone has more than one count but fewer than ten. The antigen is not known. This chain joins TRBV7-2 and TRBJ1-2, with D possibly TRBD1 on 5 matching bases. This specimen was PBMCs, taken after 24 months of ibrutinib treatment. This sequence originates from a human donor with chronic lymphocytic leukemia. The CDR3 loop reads CASSLQGRSGYTF. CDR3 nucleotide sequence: TGTGCCAGCAGCTTACAGGGACGGTCTGGCTACACCTTC.